The 11 T cell receptor beta chains below were found in one sample sequenced in a study of T cell responses to AZD1222 COVID-19 vaccine. The method was immunoSEQ multiplex PCR; TCRdb's version includes in-frame clones alone and lacks a portion of them. The sample includes 100,000 or so clones, roughly 83% seen only once; the top ten take about a sixth. This specimen was peripheral blood, taken on day 0 of AZD1222 vaccination. The receptors here all came from an adult in good health.

V is TRBV24-1 and J is TRBJ2-2; possible D gene TRBD1, 5 bases. This CDR3 region has 16 residues. Trimming took 0 bases from V and 6 from J, leaving 13 bases between them. Germline lookup yields CDR1 KGHDR and CDR2 SFDVKD. The CDR3 region has the DNA TGTGCCACCAGTGATTTGGAAGGGGCGCGTTCCGGGGAGCTGTTTTTT. Protein: CATSDLEGARSGELFF.

V is TRBV4-3 and J is TRBJ1-3; D is undetermined. Per the germline V gene, CDR1 is LGHNA and CDR2 is YSLEER. Trimming shortened V by 4 bases and J by 0 bases, and 16 bases separated the two germline ends. There are 17 residues in the CDR3. This CDR3 is CASSPAGRAFSGNTIYF. The DNA for the CDR3 is TGCGCCAGCAGCCCAGCCGGACGGGCTTTCTCTGGAAACACCATATATTTT.

A few counts support this clone. The V gene is TRBV18, the J gene TRBJ1-6; 8 bases match TRBD1. Losses at the gene ends were 2 bases for V and 7 bases for J; bases not matched to a gene: 7. This CDR3 contains 16 residues. The germline V gene has CDR1 KGHSH and CDR2 LQKENI. The CDR3 coding sequence is TGTGCCAGCTCACCAGTGGAGACAGGGGAAAATTCACCCCTCCACTTT. It is translated as CASSPVETGENSPLHF. The full variable domain, rest sourced from reference TRBV18 and TRBJ1-6, is NAGVMQNPRHLVRRRGQEARLRCSPMKGHSHVYWYRQLPEEGLKFMVYLQKENIIDESGMPKERFSAEFPKEGPSILRIQQVVRGDSAAYFCASSPVETGENSPLHFGNGTRLTVT.

The rearrangement links TRBV27 to TRBJ1-4; the D is unclear. CDR3 length: 14 amino acids. V dropped 3 bases and J dropped 7 bases, with 12 bases sitting between them. In germline, CDR1 is MNHEY, CDR2 SMNVEV (reference sequence). The CDR3 DNA is TGTGCCAGCAGTTTTCCGGGCCGGGGTGAAAAACTGTTTTTT. Translated, it gives CASSFPGRGEKLFF.

The chain combines TRBV3-1 (or the pseudogene TRBV3-2) with TRBJ1-1; D not resolved. Germline CDR1 is LGHDT and CDR2 is YNNKEL (reference sequence). Trimming removed 8 bases from V and 4 bases from J, with 14 bases in between. This CDR3 has 13 amino acids. CDR3 sequence: CASAYIGGTEAFF. For the CDR3, the DNA is TGTGCCAGCGCATACATAGGAGGCACTGAAGCTTTCTTT.

To note about this clone: The junction departs from the called germline gene at one end, perhaps through a read error. The chain links TRBV19 to TRBJ1-2; no reliable D call. This CDR3 spans 14 amino acids. Per germline, CDR1 LNHDA and CDR2 SQIVND (reference sequence). DNA of the CDR3: TGTGCCAGCAGTATGGAGGTTGCTAACTATGGCTACACCTTC. Translation gives CASSMEVANYGYTF.

For the CDR3, the DNA is TGCAGCGGAAGGGTCACAGCGAATGAGCAGTTCTTC. Encoded protein: CSGRVTANEQFF. The chain carries TRBV29-1 and TRBJ2-1, with unresolved D. The germline V and J ends were trimmed by 7 bases and 7 bases, with 14 bases remaining between them. Germline CDR1 and CDR2: SQVTM and ANQGSEA. The CDR3 is 12 residues long.

The chain uses TRBV6-5 and TRBJ1-6, with a tentative D call TRBD1 (5 bases). Trimming stripped 5 bases from V and 4 bases from J, with 9 bases between. The CDR3 consists of 14 residues. The germline V gene has CDR1 MNHEY and CDR2 SVGAGI. The CDR3 DNA sequence: TGTGCCAGCAGTCCGGGGCCTTATAATTCACCCCTCCACTTT. It encodes CASSPGPYNSPLHF.

V is TRBV7-9 and J is TRBJ2-3, with D hard to call. The CDR3 sequence is 14 residues long. Deletions cut 0 bases from V and 6 bases from J, with 10 bases between. Germline lookup yields CDR1 SEHNR and CDR2 FQNEAQ (reference sequence). CDR3 sequence reads: CASSLANPLDTQYF. The DNA for the CDR3 is TGTGCCAGCAGCTTAGCGAATCCTCTGGATACGCAGTATTTT.

The V gene is TRBV29-1, the J gene TRBJ1-2; D unresolved. Trimming left V 8 bases short and J 6 bases short, with 16 bases between. The germline V gene encodes CDR1 SQVTM and CDR2 ANQGSEA. CDR3 length: 12 residues. CDR3 in DNA: TGCAGCCTATGGGAGGGTACCGATGGCTACACCTTC. This gives the protein CSLWEGTDGYTF.

This rearrangement joins TRBV24-1 to TRBJ2-6; D uncertain. Germline V CDR1 and CDR2: KGHDR, SFDVKD. CDR3 length: 15 residues. Trimming pared 7 bases from V and 0 bases from J, leaving 9 bases between. CDR3 DNA: TGTGCCACCAGCCATTTCAGCTCTGGGGCCAACGTCCTGACTTTC. As protein: CATSHFSSGANVLTF.